This TCR beta chain was recorded in a study of preoperative IRX-2 immunotherapy in early breast cancer. Treatment indicated: preoperative locoregional IRX-2 cytokine immunotherapy. Assay used: immunoSEQ multiplex PCR; TCRdb lists only in-frame clones, some missing. The profile shows around 29,000 clones, 65% to 85% of them singletons. This material was collected from a patient treated with IRX-2 immunotherapy. This clonotype was sampled from a human donor with breast cancer.

CDR3 in amino acids: CASSPLPGLSNSPLHF. Here the CDR3 DNA reads TGCGCCAGCAGCCCCCTACCGGGCCTTTCCAATTCACCCCTCCACTTT. V usage is TRBV5-1 and J usage is TRBJ1-6; no clear D. Trimming cost V 4 bases and J 7 bases, with 18 bases left between them. The CDR3 runs 16 residues. CDR1 and CDR2 (germline): SGHRS, YFSETQ.